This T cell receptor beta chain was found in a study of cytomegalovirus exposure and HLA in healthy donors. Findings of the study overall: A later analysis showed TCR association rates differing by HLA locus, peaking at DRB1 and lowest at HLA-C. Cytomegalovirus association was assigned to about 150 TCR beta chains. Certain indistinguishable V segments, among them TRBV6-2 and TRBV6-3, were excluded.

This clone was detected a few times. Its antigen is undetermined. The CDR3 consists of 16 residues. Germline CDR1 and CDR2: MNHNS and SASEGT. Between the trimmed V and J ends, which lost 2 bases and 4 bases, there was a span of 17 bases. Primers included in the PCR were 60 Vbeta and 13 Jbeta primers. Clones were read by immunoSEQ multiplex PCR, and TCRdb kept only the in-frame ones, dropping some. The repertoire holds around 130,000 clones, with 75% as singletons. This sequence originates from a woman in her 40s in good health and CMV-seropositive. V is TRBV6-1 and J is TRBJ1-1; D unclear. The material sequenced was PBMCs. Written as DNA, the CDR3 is TGTGCCAGCAGTGAATTGGGAGAGGGTTGGGCCACTGAAGCTTTCTTT. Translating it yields CASSELGEGWATEAFF.